Presented here are 11 T cell receptor beta chains from one specimen sequenced in a study of blood T cell repertoires in COVID-19. TCRdb's table, derived via immunoSEQ multiplex PCR, lists solely in-frame clones and lacks some. The sample yields 160,000 or so clones, over 85% seen once. Sequencing input: peripheral blood. These receptor sequences come from an older woman with COVID-19, enrolled during active disease.

This clone was observed a single time. This rearrangement joins TRBV3-1 (or the pseudogene TRBV3-2) to TRBJ1-2; 7 positions match TRBD1. Looked up from germline, CDR1 is LGHDT and CDR2 is YNNKEL (reference sequence). With V trimmed by 2 bases and J by 2 bases, 5 bases remained unmatched. The CDR3 consists of 15 residues. CDR3: CASSQRGGQNYGYTF. The CDR3, as DNA: TGTGCCAGCAGCCAAAGAGGGGGACAGAACTATGGCTACACCTTC.

V gene TRBV4-3 combines with J gene TRBJ1-5, with 10 bases that match TRBD1. CDR1 is LGHNA, CDR2 YSLEER, per germline. Trimming at V came to 4 bases and at J to 7 bases, leaving 4 bases not matched to a gene. This CDR3 region has 14 residues. The DNA for the CDR3 is TGCGCCAGCAGCCGCGACAGGGGGCAACAGCCCCAGCATTTT. This codes for CASSRDRGQQPQHF.

This CDR3 reads CASSESTAGGNQPQHF. The CDR3 bases are TGTGCCAGCAGTGAATCGACAGCGGGAGGCAATCAGCCCCAGCATTTT. The chain uses TRBV25-1 and TRBJ1-5; maybe TRBD1 (5 bases). The CDR3 has 16 residues. The germline V gene has CDR1 MGHDK and CDR2 SYGVNS. V was shortened by 1 base and J by 2 bases, with 12 bases between the two germline ends.

J is TRBJ1-5 and V is TRBV18, with 7 bases matching TRBD1. The CDR3 runs to 15 residues. Germline trimming cut 3 bases from V and 4 bases from J; bases unmatched to any gene: 6. CDR1 is KGHSH and CDR2 is LQKENI in the germline V gene. CDR3 loop: CASSPLGTVNQPQHF. The CDR3 region has the DNA TGTGCCAGCTCACCCCTTGGGACAGTGAATCAGCCCCAGCATTTT.

The chain carries TRBV5-1 and TRBJ1-4; D uncertain. V dropped 1 base and J dropped 8 bases, with 12 bases sitting between them. CDR1 and CDR2 (germline): SGHRS, YFSETQ. The CDR3 is 14 amino acids. CDR3 DNA sequence: TGCGCCAGCAGCTTGATCGACCTCGGGGAAAAACTGTTTTTT. It encodes CASSLIDLGEKLFF.

The chain joins TRBV5-1 to TRBJ2-1, with no clear D. The CDR3 has 16 amino acids. V lost 1 base, J lost 1 base, and 12 bases lay in between. Germline V gene data show CDR1 as SGHRS and CDR2 as YFSETQ. The CDR3 protein is CASSLRVSDSYNEQFF. In DNA, the CDR3 is TGCGCCAGCAGCTTGCGGGTCTCTGATTCCTACAATGAGCAGTTCTTC.

The genes are TRBV4-2 and TRBJ2-7, with TRBD2 as a possible D gene (6 bases). Between the trimmed V and J ends, which lost 1 base and 2 bases, there was a span of 9 bases. The CDR3 is 14 residues long. Germline lookup yields CDR1 LGHNA and CDR2 YNFKEQ. The CDR3 here is CASSQAGGAYEQYF. The CDR3 DNA is TGTGCCAGCAGCCAAGCCGGGGGTGCCTACGAGCAGTACTTC.

Remarks on this clone: The junction departs from the called germline gene at one end, perhaps through a read error. The V call is TRBV2, the J call TRBJ2-2; a weak D match, TRBD2 (6 bases). This CDR3 contains 11 residues. Germline CDR1 reads SNHLY; CDR2 reads FYNNEI. CDR3 in amino acids: CASNMAGGLFF. CDR3 nucleotides: TGTGCCAGCAACATGGCCGGGGGGCTGTTTTTT.

The chain employs TRBV27 and TRBJ1-1; D is possibly TRBD1 (6 bases). CDR1 MNHEY and CDR2 SMNVEV come from the germline V gene (reference sequence). The V end was cut by 2 bases, the J end by 1 base, with 8 bases between. The CDR3 sequence is 14 residues long. CDR3 sequence reads: CASSLIQGNTEAFF. The CDR3 DNA reads as TGTGCCAGCAGTTTAATACAGGGGAACACTGAAGCTTTCTTT.

This chain uses TRBV7-9 with TRBJ1-4, with TRBD1 matching over 8 bases. Germline CDR1 reads SEHNR; CDR2 reads FQNEAQ (reference sequence). CDR3 size: 14 residues. V was clipped by 7 bases and J by 15 bases; unmatched bases: 16. The CDR3 nucleotides read TGTGCCAGCACCAGTGAAAGGACAGGGAACAAGGTGTTTTTT. Its translation is CASTSERTGNKVFF.

Points on this clone: A read error may produce the germline difference seen at one junction end. The chain combines TRBV7-2 with TRBJ1-4; a possible D gene is TRBD1 (5 bases). The CDR3 totals 15 residues. Looked up from germline, CDR1 is SGHTA and CDR2 is FQGNSA. The CDR3 reads CASSLAGGTNGKLFF. The CDR3 DNA reads TGTGCCAGCAGCTTAGCTGGGGGGACCAATGGAAAACTGTTTTTT.